What follows is one T cell receptor beta chain and its context. The source of the sample is a study of blood T cell repertoires in COVID-19. Authors' data handling: Using reference gene primer amplification, nucleated cell counts were estimated. Sequencing was performed with immunoSEQ multiplex PCR; in TCRdb, only in-frame clones are kept and a portion is missing. That table is the source of V, J and clone size, and D and trimming were worked out from the DNA. The repertoire consists of a few hundred thousand clones, with nearly 90% occurring once and the leading ten covering under 2.5%. Germline CDR1 SGHDT, CDR2 YYEEEE. The length of the CDR3 is 13 residues. The trim removed 4 bases at V and 5 bases at J, leaving 5 bases unmatched.

The sample comprised peripheral blood. The chain recombines TRBV5-6 with TRBJ1-2; 7 bases fit TRBD1. The source of this sequence is a woman aged 55 to 70 with COVID-19, enrolled during active disease. The DNA of the CDR3 is TGTGCCAGCAGCCTACAGGGGATGTATGGCTACACCTTC. Protein sequence: CASSLQGMYGYTF.